A selection of T cell receptor beta chains follows, all from one sample in a study of Ad26.COV2.S vaccination and SARS-CoV-2 variants. This table comes from immunoSEQ multiplex PCR, and its TCRdb copy is limited to in-frame clones, with some not included. The sample consists of roughly 390,000 clones, roughly nine tenths of them appearing once. This specimen was peripheral blood, taken in a trial of Ad26.COV2.S vaccine versus placebo. Source of these receptors: a person aged 18-60 years who received the Ad26.COV2.S COVID-19 vaccine or a placebo. Each CDR3 is given with its conserved first and last residue. D genes are given only for firm matches. Clone size is stated in some rows and not others, as once, few, many or a class when expanded.

j_call d_call clone_size v_call cdr3_nt cdr3_aa
TRBJ1-2 TRBD1 . TRBV5-5 TGTGCCAGCAGCTTGGCAGGGGGGGCCTATGGCTACACCTTC CASSLAGGAYGYTF
TRBJ2-7 . . TRBV11-2 TGTGCCAGCAGCTTTAATAGCCCCTACGAGCAGTACTTC CASSFNSPYEQYF
TRBJ2-7 TRBD1 . TRBV19 TGTGCCAGTAGTAAGGGGAAGGTGGGGCAGGGGGTTTCATACGAGCAGTACTTC CASSKGKVGQGVSYEQYF
TRBJ1-2 . once TRBV6-1 TGTGCCAGCAGTGAAGTTCCGACAGGACACCCCTTC CASSEVPTGHPF
TRBJ2-7 . few TRBV6-2/TRBV6-3 TGTGCCAGCAGTTACTCCGACAGGAGCCCTTACGAGCAGTACTTC CASSYSDRSPYEQYF
TRBJ1-6 . . TRBV6-1 TGTGCCAGCAGTGAAGTTTACTTCCCAACCTCCTATAATTCACCCCTCCACTTT CASSEVYFPTSYNSPLHF
TRBJ1-1 . . TRBV5-6 TGTGCCAGCAGCTTGTTCCAGGGACTGAACACTGAAGCTTTCTTT CASSLFQGLNTEAFF
TRBJ2-7 . . TRBV7-9 TGTGCCAGCAGCTTAGCGGCGACAGGTAGCTCCTACGAGCAGTACTTC CASSLAATGSSYEQYF
TRBJ1-6 TRBD1 once TRBV27 TGTGCCAGCAGTTTACAGGGGGCTTATTCACCCCTCCACTTT CASSLQGAYSPLHF
TRBJ2-5 TRBD2 once TRBV6-1 TGTGCCAGCAGTGCAAGTCGGACTAGCGGGAGGGAGACCCAGTACTTC CASSASRTSGRETQYF
TRBJ1-2 . . TRBV30 TGTGCCTGGAGTGGAGGCAGTACAGAATTCTATGGCTACACCTTC CAWSGGSTEFYGYTF
TRBJ1-5 . . TRBV19 TGTGCCAGTAGGGGGCAGCCCAATCAGCCCCAGCATTTT CASRGQPNQPQHF
TRBJ2-7 TRBD2 once TRBV10-2 TGCGCCAGCAGGAGAGCGGGGGGGGACTACGAGCAGTACTTC CASRRAGGDYEQYF
TRBJ1-1 . . TRBV27 TGTGCCAGCAGTCCGGCAGGGGTGGGCACTGAAGCTTTCTTT CASSPAGVGTEAFF
TRBJ1-5 TRBD1 . TRBV3-1/TRBV3-2 TGTGCCAGCAGCCAAGGACAGGGAGGCAATCAGCCCCAGCATTTT CASSQGQGGNQPQHF
TRBJ1-2 . . TRBV27 TGTGCCAGCAGTTTATATTCGACGGGGTCCTATGGCTACACCTTC CASSLYSTGSYGYTF
TRBJ2-5 TRBD1 . TRBV19 TGTGCCACCAGGACAGGGGGAGGCATGGGGGAGACCCAGTACTTC CATRTGGGMGETQYF
TRBJ2-7 TRBD1 . TRBV4-1 TGCGCCAGCAGCCAAGGAAACAAACCGGGACAGCACCACGAGCAGTACTTC CASSQGNKPGQHHEQYF
TRBJ1-1 . . TRBV29-1 TGCAGCGTTGGGGGGGGGTTTATCACTGAAGCTTTCTTT CSVGGGFITEAFF
TRBJ1-5 . . TRBV5-1 TGCGAAGACAACAATGGGCATTTT CEDNNGHF
TRBJ2-3 . . TRBV15 TGTGCCACCAGCGAAGGGCGGGTAACCACAGATACGCAGTATTTT CATSEGRVTTDTQYF
TRBJ2-3 . . TRBV3-1/TRBV3-2 TGTGCCAGCAGCCCCGGGCTAGCCACAGATACGCAGTATTTT CASSPGLATDTQYF
TRBJ1-2 TRBD1 . TRBV7-9 TGTGCCAGCAGCTCACTGGGACAGCTTAACTATGGCTACACCTTC CASSSLGQLNYGYTF
TRBJ1-3 . . TRBV11-2 TGTGCCAGCAGCCAAGAGGGAAACACCATATATTTT CASSQEGNTIYF
TRBJ2-2 TRBD1 . TRBV6-6 TGTGCCAGCAGTTCGGGACAGGGGGCTAACACCGGGGAGCTGTTTTTT CASSSGQGANTGELFF
TRBJ2-5 TRBD2 . TRBV5-5 TGTGCCAGCAGCTCCCCGTGGGGAGGGGACCCTCAAGAGACCCAGTACTTC CASSSPWGGDPQETQYF
TRBJ2-5 . . TRBV28 TGTGCCAGCAGTTCTCAATCCTTTATCAGGGGAAGGTTCCAAGAGACCCAGTACTTC CASSSQSFIRGRFQETQYF
TRBJ2-5 TRBD1 . TRBV7-9 TGTGCCAGCAGTTTTAAACAGGGGCTACAAGAGACCCAGTACTTC CASSFKQGLQETQYF
TRBJ2-7 . . TRBV25-1 TGTGCCAGCAGTGAGCCCGGACACTCCTACGAGCAGTACTTC CASSEPGHSYEQYF
TRBJ2-3 TRBD1 . TRBV5-1 TGCGCCAGCAGCTGGGGACAGATTAGCACAGATACGCAGTATTTT CASSWGQISTDTQYF
TRBJ1-1 . . TRBV4-3 TGCGCCAGCAGCCAAAAAACAGGTCCAAGCTTGAACACTGAAGCTTTCTTT CASSQKTGPSLNTEAFF
TRBJ2-7 TRBD1 . TRBV15 TGTGCCACCAGCATGAGACAGGGATCAGGGTTCGAGCAGTACTTC CATSMRQGSGFEQYF
TRBJ2-1 . . TRBV7-9 TGTGCCAGCAGCCCGGGTCCCGGCCCCAATGAGCAGTTCTTC CASSPGPGPNEQFF
TRBJ2-2 TRBD2 . TRBV7-8 TGTGCCAGCAGCCCAGGGAACCTAGCGGGGAGCGGGGAGCTGTTTTTT CASSPGNLAGSGELFF
TRBJ1-2 . . TRBV5-6 TGTGCCAGCAGCTCGGGGACCGCCGGAGATGGCTACACCTTC CASSSGTAGDGYTF
TRBJ1-5 . . TRBV27 TGTGCCAGCAGTTTACGCAGGGACTCGCAGCCCCAGCATTTT CASSLRRDSQPQHF
TRBJ1-2 . . TRBV7-8 TGTGCCAGCAGCTCGGAGGGGTCCCTCGGGAGCTATGGCTACACCTTC CASSSEGSLGSYGYTF
TRBJ2-7 . . TRBV29-1 TGCAGCGTTGAGGACGGCCCCTACGAGCAGTACTTC CSVEDGPYEQYF
TRBJ1-4 . . TRBV10-3 TGTGCCATCAGCCCTGGTGGAGGGGGGCTTTCTGAAAAACTGTTTTTT CAISPGGGGLSEKLFF
TRBJ2-7 TRBD1 . TRBV3-1/TRBV3-2 TGTGCCAGCAGCCCCCCCGGACAGGTGGGCCACGAGCAGTACTTC CASSPPGQVGHEQYF
TRBJ2-1 . . TRBV10-1 TGCGCCAGCAGTGAGAGGTGGGGGGGCGTGAATGAGCAGTTCTTC CASSERWGGVNEQFF